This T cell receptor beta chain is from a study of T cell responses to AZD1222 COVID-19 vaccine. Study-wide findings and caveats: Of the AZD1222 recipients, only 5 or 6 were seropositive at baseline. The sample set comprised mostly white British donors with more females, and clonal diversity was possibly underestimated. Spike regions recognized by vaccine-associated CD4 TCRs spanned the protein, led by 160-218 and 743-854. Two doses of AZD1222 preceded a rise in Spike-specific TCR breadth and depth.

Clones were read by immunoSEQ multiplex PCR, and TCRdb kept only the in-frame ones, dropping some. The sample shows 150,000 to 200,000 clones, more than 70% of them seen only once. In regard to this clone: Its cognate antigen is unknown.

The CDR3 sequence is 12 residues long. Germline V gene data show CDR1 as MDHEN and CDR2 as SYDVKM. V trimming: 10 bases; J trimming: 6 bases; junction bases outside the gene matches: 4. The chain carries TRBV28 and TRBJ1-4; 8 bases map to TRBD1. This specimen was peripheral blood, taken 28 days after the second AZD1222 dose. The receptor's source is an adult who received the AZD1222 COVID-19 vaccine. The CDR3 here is CAIQDRDEKLFF. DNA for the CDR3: TGTGCCATACAGGACAGGGATGAAAAACTGTTTTTT.